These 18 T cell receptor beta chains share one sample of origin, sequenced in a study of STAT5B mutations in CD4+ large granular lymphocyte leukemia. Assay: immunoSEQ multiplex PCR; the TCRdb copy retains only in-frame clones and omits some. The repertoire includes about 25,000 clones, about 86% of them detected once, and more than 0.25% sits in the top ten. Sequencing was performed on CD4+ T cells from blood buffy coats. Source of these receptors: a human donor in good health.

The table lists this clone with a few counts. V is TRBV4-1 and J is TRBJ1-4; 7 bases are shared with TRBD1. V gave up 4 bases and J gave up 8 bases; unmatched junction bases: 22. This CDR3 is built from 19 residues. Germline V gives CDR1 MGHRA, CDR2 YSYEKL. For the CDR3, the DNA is TGCGCCAGCAGCCTCTTGCAGGGAATCGCAGGGGGGGCAAGGGAAAAACTGTTTTTT. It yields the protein CASSLLQGIAGGAREKLFF.

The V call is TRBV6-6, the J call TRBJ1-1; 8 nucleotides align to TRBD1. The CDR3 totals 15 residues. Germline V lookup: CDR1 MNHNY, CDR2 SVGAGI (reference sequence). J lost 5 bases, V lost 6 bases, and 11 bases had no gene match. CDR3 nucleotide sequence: TGTGCCAGCAGACTGACAGGGGAAAAGGGGACTGAAGCTTTCTTT. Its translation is CASRLTGEKGTEAFF.

CDR3 sequence (DNA): TGTGCCAGTACCAAGGGCTCTGGGGCCAACGTCCTGACTTTC. Protein product: CASTKGSGANVLTF. The genes are TRBV19 and TRBJ2-6; D is undetermined. V was cut by 7 bases and J by 0 bases, with 7 bases left in between. CDR3 length: 14 residues. CDR1 and CDR2 from the germline V gene are LNHDA and SQIVND (reference sequence).

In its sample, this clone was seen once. CDR3 loop: CASSLVSGPGTDTQYF. In DNA, the CDR3 is TGTGCCAGCAGCTTAGTATCCGGGCCAGGGACAGATACGCAGTATTTT. The chain carries TRBV11-3 and TRBJ2-3; maybe TRBD1 (5 bases). This CDR3 is 16 amino acids long. With 1 base removed from V and 3 bases from J, the gap between germline ends came to 14 bases. CDR1 and CDR2 (germline): SGHNT, YENEEA.

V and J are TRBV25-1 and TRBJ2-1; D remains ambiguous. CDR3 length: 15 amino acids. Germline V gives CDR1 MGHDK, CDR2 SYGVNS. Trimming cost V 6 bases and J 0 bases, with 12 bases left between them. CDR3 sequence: CASRARASSYNEQFF. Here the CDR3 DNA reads TGTGCCAGCAGGGCCCGGGCTAGCTCCTACAATGAGCAGTTCTTC.

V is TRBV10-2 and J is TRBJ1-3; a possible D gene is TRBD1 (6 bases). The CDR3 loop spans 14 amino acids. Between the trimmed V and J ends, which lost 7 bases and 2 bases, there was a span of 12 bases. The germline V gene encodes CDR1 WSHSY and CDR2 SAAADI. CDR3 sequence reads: CASKVGGTGNTIYF. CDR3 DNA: TGCGCCAGCAAGGTCGGGGGCACTGGAAACACCATATATTTT.

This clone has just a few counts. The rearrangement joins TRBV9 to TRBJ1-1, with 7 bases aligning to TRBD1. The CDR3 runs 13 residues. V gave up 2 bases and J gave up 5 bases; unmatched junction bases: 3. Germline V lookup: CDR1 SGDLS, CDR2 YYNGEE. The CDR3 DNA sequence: TGTGCCAGCAGCGTGACAGGGAGGACTGAAGCTTTCTTT. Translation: CASSVTGRTEAFF. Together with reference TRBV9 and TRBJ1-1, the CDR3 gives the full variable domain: DSGVTQTPKHLITATGQRVTLRCSPRSGDLSVYWYQQSLDQGLQFLIQYYNGEERAKGNILERFSAQQFPDLHSELNLSSLELGDSALYFCASSVTGRTEAFFGQGTRLTVV.

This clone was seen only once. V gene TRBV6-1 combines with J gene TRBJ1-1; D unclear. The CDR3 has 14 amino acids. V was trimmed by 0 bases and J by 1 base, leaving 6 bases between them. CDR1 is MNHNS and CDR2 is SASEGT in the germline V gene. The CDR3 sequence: CASSEASGNTEAFF. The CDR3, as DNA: TGTGCCAGCAGTGAAGCGTCGGGGAACACTGAAGCTTTCTTT.

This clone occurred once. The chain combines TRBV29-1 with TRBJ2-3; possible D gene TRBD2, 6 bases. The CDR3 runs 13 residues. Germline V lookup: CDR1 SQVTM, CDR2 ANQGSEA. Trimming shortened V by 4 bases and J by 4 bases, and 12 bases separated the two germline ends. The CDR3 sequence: CSVGLEGPDTQYF. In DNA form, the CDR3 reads TGCAGCGTTGGCTTGGAGGGGCCAGATACGCAGTATTTT.

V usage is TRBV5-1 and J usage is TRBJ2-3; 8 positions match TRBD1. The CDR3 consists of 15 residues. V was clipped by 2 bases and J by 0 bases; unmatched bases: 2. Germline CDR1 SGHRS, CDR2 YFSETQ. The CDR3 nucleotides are TGCGCCAGCAGCTTCGGACAGGGAAGCACAGATACGCAGTATTTT. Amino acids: CASSFGQGSTDTQYF.

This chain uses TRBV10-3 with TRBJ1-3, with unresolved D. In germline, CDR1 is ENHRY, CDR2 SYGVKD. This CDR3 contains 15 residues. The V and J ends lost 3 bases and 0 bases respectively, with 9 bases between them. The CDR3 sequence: CAISDDRISGNTIYF. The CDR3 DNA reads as TGTGCCATCAGTGACGACCGGATCTCTGGAAACACCATATATTTT.

This CDR3 is CASSLSWRGGDWGTELMNTEAFF. The CDR3 DNA reads TGTGCCAGCAGCTTAAGCTGGCGGGGCGGAGATTGGGGGACAGAGCTCATGAACACTGAAGCTTTCTTT. The chain combines TRBV13 with TRBJ1-1; 7 bases fit TRBD1. CDR3 length: 23 amino acids. From germline, CDR1 is PRHDT and CDR2 FYEKMQ (reference sequence). V trimming: 2 bases; J trimming: 0 bases; junction bases outside the gene matches: 27.

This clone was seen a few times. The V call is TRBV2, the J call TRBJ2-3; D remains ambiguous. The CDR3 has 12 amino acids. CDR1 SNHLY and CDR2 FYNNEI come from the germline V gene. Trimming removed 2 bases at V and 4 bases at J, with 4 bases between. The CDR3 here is CASSESPDTQYF. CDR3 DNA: TGTGCCAGCAGTGAATCCCCAGATACGCAGTATTTT.

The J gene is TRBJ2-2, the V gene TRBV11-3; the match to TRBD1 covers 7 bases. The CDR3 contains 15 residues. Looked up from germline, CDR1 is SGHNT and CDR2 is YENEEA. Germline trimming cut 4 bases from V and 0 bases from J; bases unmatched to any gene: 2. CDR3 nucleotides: TGTGCCAGCAGCTCCGGGACAGCGAACACCGGGGAGCTGTTTTTT. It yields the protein CASSSGTANTGELFF.

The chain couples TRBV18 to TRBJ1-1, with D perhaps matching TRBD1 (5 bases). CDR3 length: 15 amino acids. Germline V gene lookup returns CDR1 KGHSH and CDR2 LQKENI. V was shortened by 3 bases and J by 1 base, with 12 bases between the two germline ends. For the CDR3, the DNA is TGTGCCAGCTCACCGACCACAACAGGGAACACTGAAGCTTTCTTT. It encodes CASSPTTTGNTEAFF.

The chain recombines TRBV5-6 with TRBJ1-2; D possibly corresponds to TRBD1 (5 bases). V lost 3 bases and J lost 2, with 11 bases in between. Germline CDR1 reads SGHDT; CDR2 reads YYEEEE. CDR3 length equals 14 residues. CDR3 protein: CASSSRQTNYGYTF. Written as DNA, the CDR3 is TGTGCCAGCAGCTCCCGACAGACGAACTATGGCTACACCTTC.

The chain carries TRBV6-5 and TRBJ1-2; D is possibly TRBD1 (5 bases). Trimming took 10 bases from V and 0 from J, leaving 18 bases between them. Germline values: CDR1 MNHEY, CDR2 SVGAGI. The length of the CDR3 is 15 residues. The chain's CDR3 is CATLPPGPANYGYTF. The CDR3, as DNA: TGTGCCACTCTACCCCCGGGGCCGGCTAACTATGGCTACACCTTC.

CDR3 residues: CASSAGTSSYNEQFF. CDR3 DNA: TGTGCCAGCAGTGCCGGGACTAGCTCCTACAATGAGCAGTTCTTC. The gene calls are TRBV2 and TRBJ2-1, with 8 bases matching TRBD2. Germline values: CDR1 SNHLY, CDR2 FYNNEI. V shed 4 bases and J 0 bases; nucleotides not matched to a gene: 2. The CDR3 runs to 15 residues.